The entry that follows covers one T cell receptor beta chain sequence. Original data processing: Amplification of reference gene primers was used by the study to estimate nucleated cell counts. Repertoires were generated with immunoSEQ multiplex PCR, while TCRdb's copy carries only in-frame clones and drops some. That table is the source of V, J and clone size, and D and trimming were worked out from the DNA. The table has more than 10,000 clones, about 90% seen once. These data are taken from a study of blood T cell repertoires in COVID-19. The wider study: The United States, Italy and Spain supplied acute and convalescent COVID-19 samples. PBMCs, B-cell-depleted T cells, or T cells provided the cDNA or gDNA that made up the material.

Trimming removed 6 bases from V and 5 bases from J; junction bases left unmatched: 9. This CDR3 region has 15 residues. The germline V gene has CDR1 LNHDA and CDR2 SQIVND (reference sequence). Sequencing was performed on peripheral blood. The V and J genes are TRBV19 and TRBJ2-1; TRBD2 aligns across 8 bases. The sequence was obtained from a human donor in a cohort sampled during active COVID-19. In DNA, the CDR3 is TGTGCCAGTAGACGAGGGACTAGTGATAACAATGAGCAGTTCTTC. Protein sequence: CASRRGTSDNNEQFF.